This T cell receptor (beta chain) was profiled in a study of response to subunit inactivated influenza vaccine. About this clonotype itself: What it binds is unknown.

TCRdb reprocessed the RT-PCR reads via MiXCR and lists one record per CDR3 protein. The repertoire has fewer than 250,000 distinct CDR3 sequences, approximately 15% of them found once; the top ten carry roughly 24%. General observations from the study: Authors suggested each seasonal influenza vaccination recruits few new T cells.

The V segment lost 3 bases and the J segment 7 bases; nucleotides outside the gene matches: 6. The CDR3 contains 15 residues. CDR1 is KGHSY and CDR2 is FQNENV in the germline V gene. This TCR derives from a man over 45 who received an inactivated influenza vaccine. The chain is built from TRBV16 and TRBJ1-2; 12 bases map to TRBD1. The sample consisted of CD8+ T cells sorted from PBMCs, taken more than 4 days after vaccination. CDR3 sequence: CASSQTGTGGSGYTF. For the CDR3, the DNA is TGTGCCAGCAGCCAGACTGGGACAGGGGGCTCTGGCTACACCTTC.